Sequencing of this TCR beta chain was carried out in a study of T cell repertoires in cytomegalovirus infection. This clonotype was seen more than once but under ten times. Its antigen is unknown. The CDR3 loop spans 15 amino acids. The ends were cut back, 1 base at V and 3 bases at J, with 10 bases in the middle. Per the germline V gene, CDR1 is SGHVS and CDR2 is FQNEAQ. TCRdb analysed the reads with MiXCR anew, one entry per CDR3 protein. The sample consists of a few hundred thousand distinct CDR3 sequences, about 40% of them appearing once. This specimen was cultured PBMCs, taken from culture after CMV antigen stimulation. The receptor was derived from a human donor in good health (CMV status not recorded). Some clones in this sample may be carry-over from other donors' samples. The rearrangement joins TRBV7-8 to TRBJ2-1; D remains unclear. The CDR3 sequence: CASSLVGLNYNEQFF. As DNA, the CDR3 is TGTGCCAGCAGCTTAGTGGGCCTGAACTACAATGAGCAGTTCTTC.